A selection of T cell receptor beta chains follows, all from one sample in a study of blood T cell repertoires in COVID-19. Here immunoSEQ multiplex PCR was the method, and the copy in TCRdb shows in-frame clones only, minus some. The sample lists roughly 200,000 clones, approximately 84% occurring once. Sequenced sample: peripheral blood. The receptors originated from a woman aged 70-85 years with active or convalescent COVID-19. The CDR3 runs from the conserved cysteine through the conserved F or W. D genes are given only for firm matches. Some rows mark clone size as missing; the rest say once, few, many or name a class of expanded clone.

CASSFQGSNQPQHF,TGTGCCAGCAGCTTTCAGGGAAGCAATCAGCCCCAGCATTTT,NA,TRBV3-1/TRBV3-2,TRBJ1-5,NA
CASSRTGPQPQHF,TGTGCCAGCAGCAGGACAGGGCCTCAGCCCCAGCATTTT,NA,TRBV12-3/TRBV12-4,TRBJ1-5,TRBD1
CASTLQGSNQPQHF,TGTGCCAGCACTCTCCAGGGTAGCAATCAGCCCCAGCATTTT,NA,TRBV2,TRBJ1-5,NA
CASRPTRSYNSPLHF,TGTGCCAGCAGACCTACCCGCTCCTATAATTCACCCCTCCACTTT,NA,TRBV28,TRBJ1-6,NA
CASSRRGQLNTEAFF,TGTGCCAGTAGCCGTCGGGGACAGCTGAACACTGAAGCTTTCTTT,NA,TRBV19,TRBJ1-1,TRBD1
CASSSRTGQTEAFF,TGTGCCAGCAGTTCGAGGACAGGGCAGACTGAAGCTTTCTTT,NA,TRBV2,TRBJ1-1,TRBD1
CASSRRRGAGGGELFF,TGTGCCAGCAGCCGGAGGCGGGGAGCCGGAGGCGGGGAGCTGTTTTTT,NA,TRBV5-6,TRBJ2-2,NA
CASSHDEYEQYF,TGTGCCAGCAGCCATGATGAGTACGAGCAGTACTTC,NA,TRBV5-4,TRBJ2-7,NA
CASSRKASGIWNEQFF,TGTGCCAGCAGCCGAAAGGCTAGCGGGATATGGAATGAGCAGTTCTTC,NA,TRBV11-2,TRBJ2-1,TRBD2
CAIFAGGTGELFF,TGTGCCATCTTTGCGGGAGGGACCGGGGAGCTGTTTTTT,NA,TRBV10-3,TRBJ2-2,TRBD2
CASSQTAGTSGRETQYF,TGTGCCAGCAGCCAAACAGCCGGGACTAGCGGGAGAGAGACCCAGTACTTC,NA,TRBV3-1/TRBV3-2,TRBJ2-5,TRBD2
CASSIQGLTGNTIYF,TGTGCCAGCAGTATACAGGGGCTTACTGGAAACACCATATATTTT,NA,TRBV2,TRBJ1-3,TRBD1
CASSTTGLAAAYEQYF,TGTGCCAGCAGCACTACTGGACTAGCGGCAGCCTACGAGCAGTACTTC,once,TRBV9,TRBJ2-7,TRBD2
CASSSQGWAQHF,TGTGCCAGCAGTTCACAGGGTTGGGCCCAGCATTTT,few,TRBV2,TRBJ1-5,NA
CASTKNRDLEIYEQYF,TGTGCCAGCACTAAAAACCGGGACTTAGAGATCTACGAGCAGTACTTC,NA,TRBV6-6,TRBJ2-7,NA
CASKVAATRLAGGSNSYEQYF,TGCGCCAGCAAGGTGGCAGCCACTAGACTAGCGGGAGGATCAAACTCCTACGAGCAGTACTTC,NA,TRBV10-1,TRBJ2-7,TRBD2